A single sample gave rise to the 21 T cell receptor beta chains below, sequenced in a study of T cell repertoires in cytomegalovirus infection. TCRdb reprocessed the reads via MiXCR and lists one record per CDR3 protein. The sample lists 350,000 to 400,000 distinct CDR3 sequences; roughly a third were seen once. Which antigens these TCRs recognize remains unknown. The sequenced sample was cultured PBMCs, obtained from culture after CMV antigen stimulation. The receptors shown here come from a human donor in good health (CMV status not recorded). Some clones in this sample may be carry-over from other donors' samples.

The chain combines TRBV7-8 with TRBJ2-2, with D possibly matching TRBD2 (5 bases). V lost 5 bases and J lost 7, with 14 bases in between. The CDR3 consists of 14 residues. Germline loops: CDR1 SGHVS, CDR2 FQNEAQ. The CDR3 DNA reads TGTGCCAGCAGCGAGAGGGAGAGAAACGGGGAGCTGTTTTTT. Its protein product is CASSERERNGELFF.

This clonotype was counted only a few times. The genes are TRBV7-3 and TRBJ1-1, with 7 bases lining up with TRBD1. The germline CDR1 and CDR2 sequences are SGHTA and FQGTGA. The ends lost 2 bases at V and 4 bases at J; junction bases unmatched: 10. CDR3 size: 16 residues. In nucleotides, the CDR3 is TGTGCCAGCAGCTTACCCACAGGGGTCGGGTCCACTGAAGCTTTCTTT. Its protein product is CASSLPTGVGSTEAFF.

This clonotype was counted a few times. The V and J genes are TRBV7-2 and TRBJ2-1, with 13 bases matching TRBD2. Germline V gene lookup returns CDR1 SGHTA and CDR2 FQGNSA. This CDR3 has 15 residues. V shed 5 bases, J shed 6 bases, and the junction held 4 bases outside the gene matches. The CDR3 loop is CASSLTSGRANEQFF. CDR3 sequence (DNA): TGTGCCAGCAGCCTAACTAGCGGGAGGGCCAATGAGCAGTTCTTC.

This chain joins TRBV10-3 and TRBJ2-3; possibly TRBD1 for D (6 bases). Germline V gene data show CDR1 as ENHRY and CDR2 as SYGVKD. The CDR3 is 13 residues long. Deletions cut 5 bases from V and 5 bases from J, with 11 bases between. CDR3 nucleotide sequence: TGTGCCATCAGTTTCAGACAGGAAGATACGCAGTATTTT. Its translation: CAISFRQEDTQYF.

This clonotype was counted only a few times. The rearrangement joins TRBV6-8 to TRBJ2-1; no reliable D call. There are 15 residues in the CDR3. The V end was cut by 2 bases, the J end by 0 bases, with 8 bases between. Germline CDR1 reads MNHGY; CDR2 reads SAAAGT. The CDR3 loop reads CASSYAPPSYNEQFF. The DNA of the CDR3 is TGTGCCAGCAGTTACGCGCCGCCCTCCTACAATGAGCAGTTCTTC.

In its sample, this clonotype was seen a few times. The chain links TRBV5-4 to TRBJ2-2, with 7 bases that match TRBD1. CDR3 length equals 15 residues. Germline trimming cut 4 bases from V and 7 bases from J; bases unmatched to any gene: 10. CDR1 is SGHNT and CDR2 is YYREEE in the germline V gene (reference sequence). The CDR3 sequence: CASSVGQLGVGELFF. DNA of the CDR3: TGTGCCAGCAGCGTGGGACAGCTAGGGGTCGGGGAGCTGTTTTTT.

The chain joins TRBV20-1 to TRBJ2-7; D possibly corresponds to TRBD2 (5 bases). Trimming cost V 0 bases and J 3 bases, with 24 bases left between them. CDR1 and CDR2 (germline): DFQATT, SNEGSKA (reference sequence). This CDR3 contains 18 residues. The CDR3 DNA sequence: TGCAGTGCTAGAGATCTTTGGACTGAGAGTCGGGATATCTACGAGCAGTACTTC. Translating gives CSARDLWTESRDIYEQYF.

This clonotype was found many times. The chain uses TRBV7-2 and TRBJ1-5; D call uncertain. This CDR3 comprises 17 residues. The germline gives CDR1 SGHTA, CDR2 FQGNSA. V lost 3 bases, J lost 5 bases, and 20 bases lay in between. CDR3 in DNA: TGTGCCAGCAGCTTCTTCTCGGCGCCACTAGGCTATCAGCCCCAGCATTTT. It is translated as CASSFFSAPLGYQPQHF. The whole variable domain, remainder taken from reference TRBV7-2 and TRBJ1-5, is GAGVSQSPSNKVTEKGKDVELRCDPISGHTALYWYRQSLGQGLEFLIYFQGNSAPDKSGLPSDRFSAERTGGSVSTLTIQRTQQEDSAVYLCASSFFSAPLGYQPQHFGDGTRLSIL.

V gene TRBV4-1 combines with J gene TRBJ1-5, with D unclear. Trimming left V 2 bases short and J 5 bases short, with 10 bases between. CDR1 MGHRA and CDR2 YSYEKL come from the germline V gene. The CDR3 is 14 amino acids. CDR3 sequence reads: CASSQSSGYQPQHF. DNA of the CDR3: TGCGCCAGCAGCCAAAGCTCGGGATATCAGCCCCAGCATTTT.

Ten or more counts support this clonotype. CDR3 nucleotides: TGTGCCTGGAGTGTACGTTCTTCACCCCTCCACTTT. This translates into CAWSVRSSPLHF. V and J are TRBV30 and TRBJ1-6, with D unresolved. Germline V CDR1 and CDR2: GTSNPN, SVGIG (reference sequence). Deletions cut 0 bases from V and 9 bases from J, with 6 bases between. This CDR3 region has 12 residues.

This clonotype was found a few times. This chain links TRBV28 with TRBJ2-1; 8 bases fit TRBD2. CDR1 and CDR2 from the germline V gene are MDHEN and SYDVKM. The ends lost 6 bases at V and 8 bases at J; junction bases unmatched: 9. The CDR3 spans 14 residues. DNA for the CDR3: TGTGCCAGCAGCCCCGGACTAGCCTTGGATGAGCAGTTCTTC. Encoded protein: CASSPGLALDEQFF.

This clonotype has just a few counts. The rearrangement uses TRBV12-3 or TRBV12-4 and TRBJ2-1; a weak D match, TRBD1 (5 bases). There are 12 residues in the CDR3. The V and J ends lost 10 bases and 8 bases respectively, with 15 bases between them. The CDR3 coding sequence is TGTGCCATCCAGGGTTCCTCCGATGAGCAGTTCTTC. As protein: CAIQGSSDEQFF.

The chain employs TRBV5-1 and TRBJ1-4; possible D gene TRBD1, 5 bases. The germline V gene has CDR1 SGHRS and CDR2 YFSETQ. This CDR3 is built from 15 residues. The V and J ends lost 0 bases and 8 bases respectively, with 14 bases between them. The CDR3 protein is CASSLEGDPGEKLFF. The DNA of the CDR3 is TGCGCCAGCAGCTTGGAAGGGGACCCGGGGGAAAAACTGTTTTTT.

This clonotype has a count of ten or more. The V gene is TRBV7-2, the J gene TRBJ2-1, with D unresolved. The length of the CDR3 is 15 residues. Trimming removed 5 bases at V and 8 bases at J, with 19 bases between. Germline V gene data show CDR1 as SGHTA and CDR2 as FQGNSA. The CDR3 spells CASSKEMNRLYEQFF. The CDR3 DNA follows: TGTGCCAGCAGCAAAGAGATGAACCGGCTTTATGAGCAGTTCTTC.

V is TRBV5-4 and J is TRBJ1-5; D is unresolved. Germline V gene sequence: CDR1 SGHNT, CDR2 YYREEE (reference sequence). V was cut by 7 bases and J by 5 bases, with 16 bases left in between. This CDR3 is built from 14 residues. The CDR3 DNA reads as TGTGCCAGCTCGCAGGAACCAGCCCATCAGCCCCAGCATTTT. Translating gives CASSQEPAHQPQHF.

This clonotype came up many times. The chain uses TRBV7-9 and TRBJ2-7; the D gene is possibly TRBD1 (5 bases). V was cut by 2 bases and J by 7 bases, with 9 bases left in between. The CDR3 loop spans 12 amino acids. CDR1 SEHNR and CDR2 FQNEAQ come from the germline V gene (reference sequence). The CDR3 DNA follows: TGTGCCAGCAGCTTAATCCGACAGGAGCAGTACTTC. Protein sequence: CASSLIRQEQYF. Using reference TRBV7-9 and TRBJ2-7 for the parts outside the CDR3, the full variable domain is DTGVSQNPRHKITKRGQNVTFRCDPISEHNRLYWYRQTLGQGPEFLTYFQNEAQLEKSRLLSDRFSAERPKGSFSTLEIQRTEQGDSAMYLCASSLIRQEQYFGPGTRLTVT.

This clonotype occurred many times. CDR3 residues: CASSLESGGAYNEQFF. In DNA, the CDR3 is TGTGCCAGCAGCTTAGAGAGCGGAGGGGCCTACAATGAGCAGTTCTTC. The chain couples TRBV7-2 to TRBJ2-1, with a possible D match to TRBD2 (6 bases). Trimming shortened V by 1 base and J by 2 bases, and 12 bases separated the two germline ends. The CDR3 has 16 amino acids. CDR1 SGHTA and CDR2 FQGNSA come from the germline V gene.

This clonotype was observed a few times. The chain employs TRBV7-2 and TRBJ2-5; possibly TRBD1 for D (5 bases). The CDR3 spans 14 residues. The ends were cut back, 1 base at V and 5 bases at J, with 11 bases in the middle. The germline gives CDR1 SGHTA, CDR2 FQGNSA. The CDR3 nucleotides read TGTGCCAGCAGCTTAGTGGTAGGGGTCGAGACCCAGTACTTC. Amino acids: CASSLVVGVETQYF.

This clonotype appeared a few times. The chain recombines TRBV11-2 with TRBJ1-1; D uncertain. The CDR3 consists of 12 residues. The V gene's germline CDR1 is SGHAT and CDR2 FQNNGV. With 0 bases removed from V and 4 bases from J, the gap between germline ends came to 3 bases. In DNA, the CDR3 is TGTGCCAGCAGCTTAGAGGTCACTGAAGCTTTCTTT. Its protein is CASSLEVTEAFF.

This clonotype came up many times. The chain carries TRBV7-2 and TRBJ1-5; D may be TRBD1 (6 bases). The CDR3 consists of 15 residues. Trimming took off 5 bases at V and 0 bases at J, with 11 bases between the two ends. The V gene's germline CDR1 is SGHTA and CDR2 FQGNSA. CDR3 DNA: TGTGCCAGCAGCCGGACAGTTAATAGCAATCAGCCCCAGCATTTT. The encoded protein is CASSRTVNSNQPQHF.

The rearrangement uses TRBV29-1 and TRBJ2-7; a possible D gene is TRBD2 (6 bases). CDR3 length: 16 residues. Germline assignment: CDR1 SQVTM and CDR2 ANQGSEA. V shed 8 bases and J shed 5 bases, with 28 bases lying between them. The CDR3 sequence: CSFFRTHRDSGHEQYF. CDR3 DNA: TGCAGCTTTTTTCGTACCCACCGGGACTCAGGACACGAGCAGTACTTC.